One and the same sample provided the 11 T cell receptor beta chains below, sequenced in a study of T cell repertoires in cytomegalovirus infection. MiXCR, run by TCRdb on the reads, gives a single entry per CDR3 protein. The sample has about 180,000 distinct CDR3 sequences, 13% to 15% seen once. The specimen sequenced was PBMCs. These receptors were obtained from a human donor in good health (CMV status not recorded). Some clones in this sample may be carry-over from other donors' samples.

At least ten counts were recorded for this clonotype. The J gene is TRBJ1-3, the V gene TRBV6-5; D is possibly TRBD1 (5 bases). V was cut by 1 base and J by 2 bases, with 9 bases left in between. The CDR3 covers 15 residues. CDR1 is MNHEY, CDR2 SVGAGI, per germline. DNA of the CDR3: TGTGCCAGCAGTTACTTCGAAGGGGCTGGAAACACCATATATTTT. It encodes CASSYFEGAGNTIYF.

In this sample, this clonotype turned up many times. The chain has TRBV7-8 and TRBJ2-7; no clear D gene. CDR3 length: 13 amino acids. Germline V gives CDR1 SGHVS, CDR2 FQNEAQ. Trimming took 5 bases from V and 2 from J, leaving 10 bases between them. The CDR3 loop reads CASSLEWAYEQYF. The CDR3 nucleotides are TGTGCCAGCAGCCTCGAATGGGCCTACGAGCAGTACTTC.

This clonotype was detected a few times. This chain uses TRBV5-1 with TRBJ1-1; D call uncertain. CDR1 is SGHRS, CDR2 YFSETQ, per germline. V shed 0 bases and J shed 1 base, with 7 bases lying between them. CDR3 length: 14 residues. The CDR3 nucleotides are TGCGCCAGCAGCTTGGTAGGCTGGAACACTGAAGCTTTCTTT. Encoded protein: CASSLVGWNTEAFF.

This clonotype was recorded at least ten times. The genes are TRBV7-2 and TRBJ1-5; possibly TRBD1 for D (6 bases). Between the trimmed V and J ends, which lost 5 bases and 3 bases, there was a span of 14 bases. The CDR3 runs to 15 residues. CDR1 is SGHTA, CDR2 FQGNSA, per germline. The CDR3 spells CASSLQGVNNQPQHF. The CDR3 bases are TGTGCCAGCAGCCTACAGGGAGTTAACAATCAGCCCCAGCATTTT.

This clonotype was recorded at least ten times. The V gene is TRBV14, the J gene TRBJ2-7; D might be TRBD1 or TRBD2, each matching 6 bases. V was pared by 6 bases and J by 5 bases, with 20 bases between. This CDR3 has 15 residues. Looked up from germline, CDR1 is SGHDN and CDR2 is FVKESK. This CDR3 is CASSPHFGGGDEQYF. The CDR3 DNA follows: TGTGCCAGCAGTCCCCATTTCGGAGGGGGAGACGAGCAGTACTTC.

This clonotype was detected only a few times. The rearrangement links TRBV4-3 to TRBJ2-7, with TRBD2 matching 9 bases. The J segment lost 4 bases and the V segment lost 0 bases, leaving 4 bases of the junction unmatched. In germline, CDR1 is LGHNA, CDR2 YSLEER. The CDR3 spans 15 residues. CDR3: CASSQDFAGGYEQYF. The CDR3 DNA reads TGCGCCAGCAGCCAAGATTTCGCGGGAGGGTACGAGCAGTACTTC.

This clonotype was detected many times. The V and J genes are TRBV7-2 and TRBJ1-6, with D possibly TRBD1 on 6 matching bases. V gave up 5 bases and J gave up 9 bases, with 14 bases separating them. CDR1 and CDR2 from the germline V gene are SGHTA and FQGNSA. CDR3 length: 14 residues. The CDR3 here is CASSLQDSRSPLHF. The CDR3 DNA reads TGTGCCAGCAGCCTCCAGGACAGCCGTTCACCCCTCCACTTT.

There are many counts of this clonotype. The chain recombines TRBV28 with TRBJ1-5; no clear D. Germline V CDR1 and CDR2: MDHEN, SYDVKM. This CDR3 contains 15 residues. V was clipped by 1 base and J by 0 bases, with 7 bases between them. The CDR3 sequence is CASSLFRNSNQPQHF. DNA of the CDR3: TGTGCCAGCAGTTTATTCAGGAATAGCAATCAGCCCCAGCATTTT. The complete variable domain, with remaining parts taken from reference TRBV28 and TRBJ1-5, reads DVKVTQSSRYLVKRTGEKVFLECVQDMDHENMFWYRQDPGLGLRLIYFSYDVKMKEKGDIPEGYSVSREKKERFSLILESASTNQTSMYLCASSLFRNSNQPQHFGDGTRLSIL.

This chain uses TRBV3-1 with TRBJ1-1; tentative D call: TRBD1 (5 bases). Trimming removed 6 bases from V and 6 bases from J, with 14 bases in between. The germline CDR1 and CDR2 sequences are LGHDT and YNNKEL (reference sequence). This CDR3 spans 13 amino acids. The CDR3 bases are TGTGCCAGCAGAGGACACACAGCCCCTGAAGCTTTCTTT. Translation: CASRGHTAPEAFF.

This clonotype was seen a handful of times. The V and J genes are TRBV11-3 and TRBJ2-1; 11 bases are a match to TRBD2. The CDR3 consists of 17 residues. J was trimmed by 5 bases and V by 0 bases; bases with no gene match: 6. Germline loops: CDR1 SGHNT, CDR2 YENEEA. In DNA, the CDR3 is TGTGCCAGCAGCTTAGACCTGACTAGCGGGACTCACAATGAGCAGTTCTTC. This gives the protein CASSLDLTSGTHNEQFF.

This clonotype has only one observation. This chain uses TRBV5-1 with TRBJ2-3; TRBD1 matches at 7 bases. J was trimmed by 6 bases and V by 2 bases; bases with no gene match: 9. This CDR3 contains 15 residues. Germline CDR1 is SGHRS and CDR2 is YFSETQ. The CDR3 region has the DNA TGCGCCAGCAGCTTTGAAGTGAGGGGGCTGGATACGCAGTATTTT. Translated, it gives CASSFEVRGLDTQYF.